This T cell receptor beta chain was found in a study of blood T cell repertoires in COVID-19. Whole-study context: Samples taken during acute and convalescent COVID-19 were collected in the United States, Italy and Spain.

CDR3 length: 14 residues. Per the germline V gene, CDR1 is MNHEY and CDR2 is SMNVEV (reference sequence). The V gene end was trimmed by 6 bases and the J gene end by 3 bases; junction bases not matched to a gene: 8. Under the authors' procedure: Quantification of nucleated cells was approximated via reference gene primer amplification. TCRdb's table, derived via immunoSEQ multiplex PCR, lists solely in-frame clones and lacks some. That table gives V, J and clone size, and the DNA gave D and trimming. Of about 160,000 clones listed, approximately 91% are singletons. The chain employs TRBV27 and TRBJ2-7, with 7 nucleotides matching TRBD1. The sequence derives from a man aged 18 to 30 with acute or convalescent COVID-19. Sequenced material: peripheral blood. CDR3 residues: CASRHTGVDYEQYF. CDR3 in DNA: TGTGCCAGCAGGCACACAGGGGTCGACTACGAGCAGTACTTC.